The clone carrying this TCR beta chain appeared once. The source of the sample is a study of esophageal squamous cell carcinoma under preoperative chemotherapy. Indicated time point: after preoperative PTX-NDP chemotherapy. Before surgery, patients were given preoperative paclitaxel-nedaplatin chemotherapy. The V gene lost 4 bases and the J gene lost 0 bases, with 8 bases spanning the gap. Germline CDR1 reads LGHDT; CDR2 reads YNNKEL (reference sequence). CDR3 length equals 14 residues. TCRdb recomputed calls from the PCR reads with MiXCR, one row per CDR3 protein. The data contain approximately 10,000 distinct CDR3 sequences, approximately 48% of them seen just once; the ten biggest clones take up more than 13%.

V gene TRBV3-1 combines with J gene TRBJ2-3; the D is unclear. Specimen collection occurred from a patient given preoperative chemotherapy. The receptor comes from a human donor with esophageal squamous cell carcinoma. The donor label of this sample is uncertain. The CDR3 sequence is CASSLPESTDTQYF. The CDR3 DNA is TGTGCCAGCAGCCTGCCCGAGAGCACAGATACGCAGTATTTT.